This T cell receptor beta chain was identified during a study of T cell responses to AZD1222 COVID-19 vaccine. Pooled in the analysis were second doses at about 4 or about 12 weeks. The data were produced by immunoSEQ multiplex PCR, yet TCRdb's version contains in-frame clones alone and is incomplete. In the table there are tens of thousands of clones, roughly nine tenths of which are singletons. To note about this clone: As yet, its antigen is unknown.

From germline, CDR1 is MNHEY and CDR2 SVGAGI. Trimming cost V 8 bases and J 2 bases, with 10 bases left between them. The CDR3 sequence is 12 residues long. Overall study results and limits: Repertoire collection took place solely once the T cell response had peaked. Just five to seven people given AZD1222 tested seropositive at baseline. There were mostly white British donors and more females than males, and clonal diversity was possibly underestimated.

Specimen: peripheral blood, collected 28 days after the second AZD1222 dose. This TCR derives from an adult who received the AZD1222 COVID-19 vaccine. The V and J genes are TRBV6-5 and TRBJ2-7; perhaps TRBD2 as D (5 bases). DNA for the CDR3: TGTGCCAGCGGAGGTACAACCTACGAGCAGTACTTC. Protein sequence: CASGGTTYEQYF.